This TCR beta chain appears in the sequencing data of a study of cytomegalovirus exposure and HLA in healthy donors. This clone has a handful of counts. The PCR was carried out with 60 Vbeta primers and 13 Jbeta primers. The data were produced by immunoSEQ multiplex PCR, yet TCRdb's version contains in-frame clones alone and is incomplete. The sample has about 120,000 clones; about 71% are singletons. The sequenced sample consisted of PBMCs. The sequence derives from a woman in her fifties or sixties in good health and CMV-seronegative.

The CDR3 sequence: CASSLGGQGTHEQYF. In DNA, the CDR3 is TGTGCCAGCAGCTTAGGGGGACAGGGGACCCACGAGCAGTACTTC. This rearrangement joins TRBV11-3 to TRBJ2-7, with 10 bases matching TRBD1. Per the germline V gene, CDR1 is SGHNT and CDR2 is YENEEA. This CDR3 has 15 residues. The V and J ends lost 1 base and 5 bases, in that order; junction bases with no gene match: 5.